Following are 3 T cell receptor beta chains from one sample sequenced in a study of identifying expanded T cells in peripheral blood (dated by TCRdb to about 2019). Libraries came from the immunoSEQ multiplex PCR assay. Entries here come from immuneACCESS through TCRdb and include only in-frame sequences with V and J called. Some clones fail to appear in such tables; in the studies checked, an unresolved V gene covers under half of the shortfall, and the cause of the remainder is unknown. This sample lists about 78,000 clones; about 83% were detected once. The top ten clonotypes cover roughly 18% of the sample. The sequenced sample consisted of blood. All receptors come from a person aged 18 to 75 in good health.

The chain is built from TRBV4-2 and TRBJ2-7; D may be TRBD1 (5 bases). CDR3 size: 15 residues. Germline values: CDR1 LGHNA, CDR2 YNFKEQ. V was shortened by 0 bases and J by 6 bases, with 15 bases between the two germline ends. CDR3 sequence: CASSQDFSGAGEQYF. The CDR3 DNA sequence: TGTGCCAGCAGCCAAGATTTTTCTGGGGCAGGCGAGCAGTACTTC.

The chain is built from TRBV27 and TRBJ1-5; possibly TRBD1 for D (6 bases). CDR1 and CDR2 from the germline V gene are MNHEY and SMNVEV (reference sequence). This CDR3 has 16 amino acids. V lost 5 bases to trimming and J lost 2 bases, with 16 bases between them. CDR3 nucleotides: TGTGCCAGCAGTGCCTTTACAGGGAGTCGCAATCAGCCCCAGCATTTT. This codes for CASSAFTGSRNQPQHF.

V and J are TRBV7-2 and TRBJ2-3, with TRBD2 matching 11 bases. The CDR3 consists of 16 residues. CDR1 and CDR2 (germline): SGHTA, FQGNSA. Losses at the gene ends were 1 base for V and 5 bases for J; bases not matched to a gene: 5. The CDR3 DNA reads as TGTGCCAGCAGCTTAGTAGCGGGAGGGCTGGGAGATACGCAGTATTTT. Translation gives CASSLVAGGLGDTQYF.